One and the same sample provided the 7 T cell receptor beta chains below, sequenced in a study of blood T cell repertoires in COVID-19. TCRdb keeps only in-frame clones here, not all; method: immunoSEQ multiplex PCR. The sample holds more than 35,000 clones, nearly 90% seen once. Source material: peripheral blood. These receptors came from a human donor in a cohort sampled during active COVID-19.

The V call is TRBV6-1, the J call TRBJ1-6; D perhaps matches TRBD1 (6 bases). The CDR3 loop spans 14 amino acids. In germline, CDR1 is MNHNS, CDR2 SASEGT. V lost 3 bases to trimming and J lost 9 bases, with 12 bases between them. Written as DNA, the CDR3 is TGTGCCAGCAGTGACGGGGGAGGGGGTTCACCCCTCCACTTT. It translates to CASSDGGGGSPLHF.

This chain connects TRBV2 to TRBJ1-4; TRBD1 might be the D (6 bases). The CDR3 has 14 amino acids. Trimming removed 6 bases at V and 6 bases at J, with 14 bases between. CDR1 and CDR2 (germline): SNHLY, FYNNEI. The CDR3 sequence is CASSIQGYHEKLFF. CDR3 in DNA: TGTGCCAGCAGCATACAGGGATATCATGAAAAACTGTTTTTT.

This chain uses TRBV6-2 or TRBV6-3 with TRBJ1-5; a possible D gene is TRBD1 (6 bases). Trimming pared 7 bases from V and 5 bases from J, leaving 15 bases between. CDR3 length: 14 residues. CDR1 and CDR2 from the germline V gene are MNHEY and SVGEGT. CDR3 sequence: CASTPTGVDQPQHF. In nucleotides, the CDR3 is TGTGCCAGCACCCCGACAGGTGTTGATCAGCCCCAGCATTTT.

The CDR3 region is CASTPRTGSPYEQYF. The CDR3 region has the DNA TGTGCCAGTACCCCAAGGACAGGGAGCCCCTACGAGCAGTACTTC. This sequence joins TRBV19 and TRBJ2-7; 8 bases match TRBD1. The V and J ends lost 7 bases and 2 bases, in that order; junction bases with no gene match: 10. Germline V gene lookup returns CDR1 LNHDA and CDR2 SQIVND (reference sequence). The CDR3 spans 15 residues.

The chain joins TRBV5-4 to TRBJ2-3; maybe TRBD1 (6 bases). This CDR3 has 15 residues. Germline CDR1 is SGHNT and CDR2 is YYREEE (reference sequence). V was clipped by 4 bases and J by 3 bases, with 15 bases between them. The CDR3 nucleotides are TGTGCCAGCAGCAACACAGGGTTGGTGACAGATACGCAGTATTTT. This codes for CASSNTGLVTDTQYF.

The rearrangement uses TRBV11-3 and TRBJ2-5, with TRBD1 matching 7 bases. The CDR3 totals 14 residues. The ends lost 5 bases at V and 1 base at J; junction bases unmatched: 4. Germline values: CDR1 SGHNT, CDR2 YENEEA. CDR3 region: CASSVGTAQETQYF. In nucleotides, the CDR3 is TGTGCCAGCAGCGTCGGGACAGCCCAAGAGACCCAGTACTTC.

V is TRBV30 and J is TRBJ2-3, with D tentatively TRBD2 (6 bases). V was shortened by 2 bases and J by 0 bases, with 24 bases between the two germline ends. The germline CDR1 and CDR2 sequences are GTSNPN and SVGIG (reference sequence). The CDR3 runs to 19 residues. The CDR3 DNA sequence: TGTGCCTGGAGTTACTGGCTCGCGGGGCCTGCTTCTAGCACAGATACGCAGTATTTT. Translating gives CAWSYWLAGPASSTDTQYF.